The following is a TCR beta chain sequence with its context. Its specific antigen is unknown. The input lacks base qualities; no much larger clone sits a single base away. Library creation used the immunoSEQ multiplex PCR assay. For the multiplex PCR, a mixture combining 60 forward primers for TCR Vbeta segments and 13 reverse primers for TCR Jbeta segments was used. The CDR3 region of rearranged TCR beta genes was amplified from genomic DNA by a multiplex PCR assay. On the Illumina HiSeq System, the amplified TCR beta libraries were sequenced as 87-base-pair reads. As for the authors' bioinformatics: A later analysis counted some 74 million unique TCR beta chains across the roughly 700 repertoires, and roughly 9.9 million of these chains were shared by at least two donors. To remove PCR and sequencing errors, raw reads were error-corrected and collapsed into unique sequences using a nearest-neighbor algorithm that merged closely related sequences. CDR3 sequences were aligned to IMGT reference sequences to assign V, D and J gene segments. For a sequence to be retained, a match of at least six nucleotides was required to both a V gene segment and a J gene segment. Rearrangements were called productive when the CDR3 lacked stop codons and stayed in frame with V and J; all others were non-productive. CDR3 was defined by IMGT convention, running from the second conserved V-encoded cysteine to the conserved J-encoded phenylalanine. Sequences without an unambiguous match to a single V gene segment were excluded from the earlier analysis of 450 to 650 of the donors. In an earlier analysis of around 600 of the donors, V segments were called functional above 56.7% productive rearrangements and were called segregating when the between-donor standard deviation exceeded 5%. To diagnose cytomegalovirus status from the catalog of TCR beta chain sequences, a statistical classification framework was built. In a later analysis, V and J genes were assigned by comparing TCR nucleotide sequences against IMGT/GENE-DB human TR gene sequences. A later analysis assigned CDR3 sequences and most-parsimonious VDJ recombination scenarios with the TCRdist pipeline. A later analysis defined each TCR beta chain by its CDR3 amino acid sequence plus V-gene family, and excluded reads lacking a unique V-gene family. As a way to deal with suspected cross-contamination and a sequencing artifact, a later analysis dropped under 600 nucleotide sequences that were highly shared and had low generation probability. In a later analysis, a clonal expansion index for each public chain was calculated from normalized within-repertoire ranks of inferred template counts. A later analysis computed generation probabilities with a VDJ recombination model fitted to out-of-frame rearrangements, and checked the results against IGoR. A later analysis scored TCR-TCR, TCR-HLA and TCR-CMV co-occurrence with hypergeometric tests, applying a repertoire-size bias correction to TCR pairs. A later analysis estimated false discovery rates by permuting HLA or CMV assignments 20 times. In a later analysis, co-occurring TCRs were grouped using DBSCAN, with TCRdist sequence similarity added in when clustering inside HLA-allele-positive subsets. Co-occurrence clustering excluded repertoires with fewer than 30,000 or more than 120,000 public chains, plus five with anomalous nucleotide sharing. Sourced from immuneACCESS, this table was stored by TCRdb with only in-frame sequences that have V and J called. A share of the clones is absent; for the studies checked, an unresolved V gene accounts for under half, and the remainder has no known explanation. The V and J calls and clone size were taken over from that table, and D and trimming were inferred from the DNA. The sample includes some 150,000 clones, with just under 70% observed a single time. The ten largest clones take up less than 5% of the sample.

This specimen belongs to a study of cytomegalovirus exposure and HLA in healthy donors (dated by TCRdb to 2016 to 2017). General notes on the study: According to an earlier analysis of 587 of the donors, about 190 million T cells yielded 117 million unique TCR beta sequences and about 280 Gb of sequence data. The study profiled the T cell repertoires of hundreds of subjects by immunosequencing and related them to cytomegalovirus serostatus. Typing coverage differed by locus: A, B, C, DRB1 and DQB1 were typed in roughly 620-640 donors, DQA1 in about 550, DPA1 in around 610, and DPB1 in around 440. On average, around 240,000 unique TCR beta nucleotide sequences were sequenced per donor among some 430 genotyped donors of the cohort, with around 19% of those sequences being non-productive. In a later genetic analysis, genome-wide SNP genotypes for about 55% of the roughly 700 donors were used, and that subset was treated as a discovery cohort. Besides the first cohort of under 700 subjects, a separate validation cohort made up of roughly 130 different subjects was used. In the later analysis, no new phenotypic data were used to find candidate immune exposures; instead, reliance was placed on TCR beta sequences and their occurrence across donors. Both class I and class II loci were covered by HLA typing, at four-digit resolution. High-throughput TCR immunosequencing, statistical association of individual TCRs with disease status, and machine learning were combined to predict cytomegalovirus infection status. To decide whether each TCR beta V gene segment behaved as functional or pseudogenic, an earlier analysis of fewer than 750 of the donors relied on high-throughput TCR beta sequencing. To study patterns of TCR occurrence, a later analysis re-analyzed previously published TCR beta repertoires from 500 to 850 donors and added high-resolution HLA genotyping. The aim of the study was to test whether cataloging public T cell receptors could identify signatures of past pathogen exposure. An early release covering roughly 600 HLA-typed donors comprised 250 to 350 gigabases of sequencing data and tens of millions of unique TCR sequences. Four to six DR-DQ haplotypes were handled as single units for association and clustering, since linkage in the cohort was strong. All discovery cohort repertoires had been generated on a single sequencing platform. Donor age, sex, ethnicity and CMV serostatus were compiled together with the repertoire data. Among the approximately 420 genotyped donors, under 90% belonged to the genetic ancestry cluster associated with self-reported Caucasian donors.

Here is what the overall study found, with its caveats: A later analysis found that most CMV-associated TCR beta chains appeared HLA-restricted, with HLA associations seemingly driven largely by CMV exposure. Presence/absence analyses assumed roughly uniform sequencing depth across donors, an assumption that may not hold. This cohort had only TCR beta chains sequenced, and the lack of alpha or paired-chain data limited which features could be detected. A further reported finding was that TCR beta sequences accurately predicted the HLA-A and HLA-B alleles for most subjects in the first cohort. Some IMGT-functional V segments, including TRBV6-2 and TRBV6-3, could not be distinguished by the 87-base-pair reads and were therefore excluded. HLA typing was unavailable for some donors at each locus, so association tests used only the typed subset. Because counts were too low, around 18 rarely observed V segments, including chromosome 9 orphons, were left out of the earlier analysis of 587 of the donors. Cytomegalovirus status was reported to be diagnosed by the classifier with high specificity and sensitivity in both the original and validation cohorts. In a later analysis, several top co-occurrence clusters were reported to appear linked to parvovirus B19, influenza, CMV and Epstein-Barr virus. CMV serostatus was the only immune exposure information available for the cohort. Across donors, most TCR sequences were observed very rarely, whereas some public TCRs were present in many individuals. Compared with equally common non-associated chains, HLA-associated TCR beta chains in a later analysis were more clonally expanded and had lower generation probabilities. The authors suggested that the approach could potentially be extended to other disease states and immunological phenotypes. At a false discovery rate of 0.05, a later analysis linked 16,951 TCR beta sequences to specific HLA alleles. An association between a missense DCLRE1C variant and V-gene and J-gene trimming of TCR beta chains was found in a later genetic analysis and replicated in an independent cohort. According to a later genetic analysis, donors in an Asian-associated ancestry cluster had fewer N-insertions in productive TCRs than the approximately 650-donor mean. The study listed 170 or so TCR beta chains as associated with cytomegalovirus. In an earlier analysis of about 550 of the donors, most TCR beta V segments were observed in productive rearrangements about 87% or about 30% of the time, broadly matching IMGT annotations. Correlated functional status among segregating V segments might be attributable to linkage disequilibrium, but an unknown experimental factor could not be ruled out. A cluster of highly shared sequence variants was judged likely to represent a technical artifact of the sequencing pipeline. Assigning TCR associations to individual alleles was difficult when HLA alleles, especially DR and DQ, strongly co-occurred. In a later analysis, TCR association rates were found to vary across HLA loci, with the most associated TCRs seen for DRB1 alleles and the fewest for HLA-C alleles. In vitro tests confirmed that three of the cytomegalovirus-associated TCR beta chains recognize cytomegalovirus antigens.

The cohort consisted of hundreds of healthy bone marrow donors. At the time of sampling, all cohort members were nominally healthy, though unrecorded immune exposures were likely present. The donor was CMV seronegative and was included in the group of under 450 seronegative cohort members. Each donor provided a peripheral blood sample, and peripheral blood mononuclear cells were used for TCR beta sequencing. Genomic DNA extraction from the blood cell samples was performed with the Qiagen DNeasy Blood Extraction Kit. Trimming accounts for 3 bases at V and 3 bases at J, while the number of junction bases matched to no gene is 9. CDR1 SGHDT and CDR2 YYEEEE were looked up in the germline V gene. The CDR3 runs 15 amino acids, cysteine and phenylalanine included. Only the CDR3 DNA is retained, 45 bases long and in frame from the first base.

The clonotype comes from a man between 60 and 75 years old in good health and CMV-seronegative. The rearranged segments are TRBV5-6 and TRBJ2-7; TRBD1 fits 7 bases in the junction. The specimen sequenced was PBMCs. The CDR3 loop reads CASSSLRQGIYEQYF. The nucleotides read TGTGCCAGCAGCTCCCTTAGACAGGGAATCTACGAGCAGTACTTC.